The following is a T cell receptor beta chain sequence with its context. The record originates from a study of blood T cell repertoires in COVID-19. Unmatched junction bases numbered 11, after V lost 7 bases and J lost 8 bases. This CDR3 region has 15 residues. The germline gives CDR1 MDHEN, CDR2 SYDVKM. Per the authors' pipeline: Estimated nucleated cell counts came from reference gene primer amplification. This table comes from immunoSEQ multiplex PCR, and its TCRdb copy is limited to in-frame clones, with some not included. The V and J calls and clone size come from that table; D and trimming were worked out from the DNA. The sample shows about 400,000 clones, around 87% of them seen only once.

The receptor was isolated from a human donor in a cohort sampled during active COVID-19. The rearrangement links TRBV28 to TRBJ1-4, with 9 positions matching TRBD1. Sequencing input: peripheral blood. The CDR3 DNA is TGTGCCAGCAACACGTGGACAGGGGAGGGGGAAAAACTGTTTTTT. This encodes CASNTWTGEGEKLFF.